The clone carrying this T cell receptor (beta chain) has just one count. Its antigen is undetermined. There are 14 residues in the CDR3. Germline V lookup: CDR1 SGHTA, CDR2 FQGTGA. V was shortened by 1 base and J by 6 bases, with 11 bases between the two germline ends. The data stem from a study of blood T cells in healthy people across ages. General study results and limits: Estimates of total diversity, which came from one million sequenced T cells, were considered to be underestimates. Aged donors had fewer naive CD4+ cells and lower diversity than long-lived donors. Because sorting was not performed, PBMCs prevented conclusive naive versus antigen-experienced comparison.

Primers used in a second PCR of about 6 to 11 cycles were a sample-barcoded 5' primer and a J-beta primer mix. Using its own MiXCR run on the 5' RACE reads, TCRdb lists one record per CDR3 protein. The data contain around 1,000,000 distinct CDR3 sequences, about 23% of them singletons. The data were also submitted as part of a second study, on T cells of mothers and their children.

This chain joins TRBV7-3 and TRBJ2-3, with D tentatively TRBD2 (5 bases). This clonotype originated in a girl aged 2 to 10 in good health. Sequenced input: blood. The CDR3 region has the DNA TGTGCCAGCAGCTTAATTGGGAGCGCGGATACGCAGTATTTT. Encoded protein: CASSLIGSADTQYF. Full variable domain (remainder filled in from reference TRBV7-3 and TRBJ2-3): GAGVSQTPSNKVTEKGKYVELRCDPISGHTALYWYRQSLGQGPEFLIYFQGTGAADDSGLPNDRFFAVRPEGSVSTLKIQRTERGDSAVYLCASSLIGSADTQYFGPGTRLTVL.